Each of the 23 T cell receptor beta chains below was sequenced from the same sample in a study of lymphopenia after photon versus proton radiotherapy (dated 2019 in TCRdb). Preparation of the library involved the immunoSEQ multiplex PCR assay. Held by TCRdb, this immuneACCESS table contains in-frame sequences only and omits some clones. Under half of the omission traces to an unresolved V gene where checked; the cause of the rest is unknown. Here the sample has about 30,000 clones; around nine tenths occur a single time. The ten biggest clones cover more than 40% of the sample. The material sequenced was peripheral blood, taken from a patient treated with proton-based radiotherapy. Source of these receptors: an older woman with cholangiocarcinoma. Some clones in this sample may be carry-over from other donors' samples.

This clone was seen a few times. V is TRBV6-5 and J is TRBJ2-3; 10 nucleotides align to TRBD2. There are 13 residues in the CDR3. Unmatched junction bases numbered 4, after V lost 7 bases and J lost 6 bases. Germline V lookup: CDR1 MNHEY, CDR2 SVGAGI. The CDR3 DNA reads as TGTGCCAGCACAACTAGCGGGACGGATACGCAGTATTTT. Protein sequence: CASTTSGTDTQYF.

V gene TRBV6-6 combines with J gene TRBJ1-1; 7 nucleotides align to TRBD1. The J segment lost 5 bases and the V segment lost 6 bases, leaving 12 bases of the junction unmatched. The CDR3 spans 15 residues. The germline CDR1 and CDR2 sequences are MNHNY and SVGAGI (reference sequence). The CDR3 reads CASREDRVVGTEAFF. The CDR3 region has the DNA TGTGCCAGCAGAGAAGACAGGGTAGTAGGGACTGAAGCTTTCTTT.

This chain uses TRBV5-1 with TRBJ1-2, with 9 bases that match TRBD1. The junction had 9 bases not matched to a gene; V was cut back by 7 bases and J by 5 bases. Germline V gives CDR1 SGHRS, CDR2 YFSETQ. This CDR3 spans 14 amino acids. Here the CDR3 DNA reads TGCGCCAGCGGATCCGGGACAGGGTATTATGGCTACACCTTC. Its translation: CASGSGTGYYGYTF. Looking up the rest from reference TRBV5-1 and TRBJ1-2 gives the full variable domain: KAGVTQTPRYLIKTRGQQVTLSCSPISGHRSVSWYQQTPGQGLQFLFEYFSETQRNKGNFPGRFSGRQFSNSRSEMNVSTLELGDSALYLCASGSGTGYYGYTFGSGTRLTVV.

The rearrangement joins TRBV7-2 to TRBJ1-5; no clear D gene. Germline V gene sequence: CDR1 SGHTA, CDR2 FQGNSA. The length of the CDR3 is 13 residues. Trimming took off 3 bases at V and 1 base at J, with 4 bases between the two ends. In DNA, the CDR3 is TGTGCCAGCAGCTTGATGAGCAATCAGCCCCAGCATTTT. Protein: CASSLMSNQPQHF.

CDR3 sequence reads: CASTSRGLSNQPQHF. The DNA of the CDR3 is TGTGCCAGCACATCCCGTGGGTTGTCCAATCAGCCCCAGCATTTT. The chain is built from TRBV6-5 and TRBJ1-5; D gene uncertain. Germline lookup yields CDR1 MNHEY and CDR2 SVGAGI. The CDR3 contains 15 residues. The germline V and J ends were trimmed by 7 bases and 3 bases, with 16 bases remaining between them.

The V and J genes are TRBV5-6 and TRBJ2-4; D may be TRBD1 (6 bases). This CDR3 comprises 15 residues. The germline V and J ends were trimmed by 3 bases and 0 bases, with 10 bases remaining between them. From germline, CDR1 is SGHDT and CDR2 YYEEEE. CDR3 loop: CASSWQGIAKNIQYF. As DNA, the CDR3 is TGTGCCAGCAGCTGGCAGGGGATAGCCAAAAACATTCAGTACTTC. Complete variable domain (other parts from reference TRBV5-6 and TRBJ2-4): DAGVTQSPTHLIKTRGQQVTLRCSPKSGHDTVSWYQQALGQGPQFIFQYYEEEERQRGNFPDRFSGHQFPNYSSELNVNALLLGDSALYLCASSWQGIAKNIQYFGAGTRLSVL.

The gene calls are TRBV27 and TRBJ2-3; D may be TRBD2 (6 bases). The CDR3 has 14 amino acids. Trimming left V 3 bases short and J 4 bases short, with 11 bases between. Germline V gives CDR1 MNHEY, CDR2 SMNVEV (reference sequence). The CDR3 coding sequence is TGTGCCAGCAGTTTCGGGGGTTCCGCAGATACGCAGTATTTT. As protein: CASSFGGSADTQYF.

The chain carries TRBV28 and TRBJ2-7, with 7 bases matching TRBD1. The ends lost 7 bases at V and 4 bases at J; junction bases unmatched: 10. Germline lookup yields CDR1 MDHEN and CDR2 SYDVKM. This CDR3 comprises 14 residues. The chain's CDR3 is CASIDRARAYEQYF. CDR3 DNA sequence: TGTGCCAGCATCGACAGGGCCCGTGCGTACGAGCAGTACTTC.

With regard to this clone: One end of the junction varies from germline; a read error may be responsible. The chain is built from TRBV7-7 and TRBJ2-5; maybe TRBD1 (6 bases). CDR1 and CDR2 from the germline V gene are SSHAT and FNYEAQ (reference sequence). This CDR3 comprises 15 residues. This CDR3 is CASSREHRVDETQYF. The CDR3 nucleotides are TGTGCTAGCAGCCGGGAACACAGGGTAGACGAGACCCAGTACTTC.

The rearrangement uses TRBV27 and TRBJ2-3, with TRBD2 as a possible D gene (5 bases). The CDR3 runs to 13 residues. Germline V CDR1 and CDR2: MNHEY, SMNVEV (reference sequence). V dropped 6 bases and J dropped 3 bases, with 10 bases sitting between them. This CDR3 is CASRDGGTDTQYF. The CDR3 DNA reads TGTGCCAGCAGGGACGGAGGAACAGATACGCAGTATTTT.

This chain joins TRBV19 and TRBJ1-3, with 7 bases that match TRBD1. The CDR3 sequence is 14 residues long. In germline, CDR1 is LNHDA, CDR2 SQIVND (reference sequence). V lost 8 bases to trimming and J lost 2 bases; unmatched junction nucleotides: 6. CDR3 region: CASSTGYAGNTIYF. The CDR3 bases are TGTGCCAGTTCGACAGGGTACGCTGGAAACACCATATATTTT.

The CDR3 here is CASSQALEDEQFF. The CDR3 DNA follows: TGCGCCAGCAGCCAAGCACTGGAGGATGAGCAGTTCTTC. The chain employs TRBV4-3 and TRBJ2-1; weak D call: TRBD2 (5 bases). The CDR3 covers 13 residues. V lost 1 base and J lost 8, with 9 bases in between. The germline CDR1 and CDR2 sequences are LGHNA and YSLEER.

This chain joins TRBV5-5 and TRBJ1-1, with a tentative D call TRBD1 (5 bases). Trimming pared 7 bases from V and 0 bases from J, leaving 16 bases between. From germline, CDR1 is SGHKS and CDR2 YYEKEE (reference sequence). The CDR3 loop spans 15 amino acids. The CDR3 loop reads CASSVAGQMNTEAFF. DNA of the CDR3: TGTGCCAGCTCGGTGGCAGGGCAAATGAACACTGAAGCTTTCTTT.

The chain combines TRBV18 with TRBJ2-1; 9 nucleotides agree with TRBD2. The CDR3 loop spans 14 amino acids. V shed 5 bases and J 5 bases; nucleotides not matched to a gene: 4. CDR1 and CDR2 from the germline V gene are KGHSH and LQKENI. This chain's CDR3 is CASSRLAADNEQFF. The CDR3 DNA is TGTGCCAGCTCAAGACTAGCGGCCGACAATGAGCAGTTCTTC.

The chain uses TRBV7-2 and TRBJ1-1, with 7 bases lining up with TRBD1. The V gene's germline CDR1 is SGHTA and CDR2 FQGNSA. The CDR3 runs 13 residues. The V segment lost 1 base and the J segment 7 bases; nucleotides outside the gene matches: 3. DNA for the CDR3: TGTGCCAGCAGCTTAGTGGGACAGCTTGAAGCTTTCTTT. Translation gives CASSLVGQLEAFF.

J is TRBJ1-4 and V is TRBV5-1, with TRBD1 matching 9 bases. Germline CDR1 reads SGHRS; CDR2 reads YFSETQ. The CDR3 has 16 residues. J lost 8 bases, V lost 2 bases, and 10 bases had no gene match. For the CDR3, the DNA is TGCGCCAGCAGCTTCGGTGGGGGACAGGGATACGAAAAACTGTTTTTT. It is translated as CASSFGGGQGYEKLFF.

The chain joins TRBV6-6 to TRBJ2-1, with TRBD1 matching over 8 bases. V lost 4 bases to trimming and J lost 7 bases; unmatched junction nucleotides: 9. The germline gives CDR1 MNHNY, CDR2 SVGAGI (reference sequence). The CDR3 sequence is 15 residues long. CDR3 DNA sequence: TGTGCCAGCAGTTCCCCCAGGGGGCCGTGGAATGAGCAGTTCTTC. It translates to CASSSPRGPWNEQFF.

CDR3 coding DNA: TGCGCCAGCAGCCAATTTGGACAGGGTAATGAAAAACTGTTTTTT. This translates into CASSQFGQGNEKLFF. The chain is built from TRBV4-3 and TRBJ1-4, with 8 nucleotides matching TRBD1. Germline CDR1 LGHNA, CDR2 YSLEER. The length of the CDR3 is 15 residues. Germline trimming cut 2 bases from V and 4 bases from J; bases unmatched to any gene: 3.

The chain carries TRBV10-1 and TRBJ2-7; TRBD1 or TRBD2 may be the D gene (5 bases each). V shed 3 bases and J shed 3 bases, with 12 bases lying between them. The germline V gene has CDR1 WNHNN and CDR2 SYGVQD (reference sequence). The CDR3 is made up of 14 amino acids. The CDR3 nucleotides read TGCGCCAGCAGTGAATTGGGACGGATCTACGAGCAGTACTTC. It is translated as CASSELGRIYEQYF.

This clone appeared a single time. The chain links TRBV5-1 to TRBJ1-4; a weak D match, TRBD1 (5 bases). The germline CDR1 and CDR2 sequences are SGHRS and YFSETQ. Trimming shortened V by 3 bases and J by 2 bases, and 11 bases separated the two germline ends. The CDR3 runs to 15 residues. CDR3 nucleotide sequence: TGCGCCAGCAGCTCCGGGGGGGTCACTAATGAAAAACTGTTTTTT. Translated: CASSSGGVTNEKLFF. The full variable domain, rest sourced from reference TRBV5-1 and TRBJ1-4, is KAGVTQTPRYLIKTRGQQVTLSCSPISGHRSVSWYQQTPGQGLQFLFEYFSETQRNKGNFPGRFSGRQFSNSRSEMNVSTLELGDSALYLCASSSGGVTNEKLFFGSGTQLSVL.

The gene calls are TRBV2 and TRBJ1-2; D may be TRBD1 (6 bases). Germline-derived CDR1 and CDR2 are SNHLY and FYNNEI. The CDR3 loop spans 16 amino acids. V lost 5 bases and J 0 bases, leaving 16 bases between the germline ends. The CDR3 coding sequence is TGTGCCAGCAGTAACACCGGGACACTAGCTAACTATGGCTACACCTTC. This sequence encodes CASSNTGTLANYGYTF.

The rearrangement uses TRBV11-2 and TRBJ1-2, with D perhaps TRBD1 (5 bases). V was shortened by 7 bases and J by 1 base, with 13 bases between the two germline ends. Germline loops: CDR1 SGHAT, CDR2 FQNNGV. CDR3 length equals 14 residues. In DNA, the CDR3 is TGTGCCAGCACCCCGGCAGGGCGTAACTATGGCTACACCTTC. As protein: CASTPAGRNYGYTF.

This chain connects TRBV7-6 to TRBJ2-6, with D maybe TRBD1 (6 bases). Germline CDR1 and CDR2: SGHVS and FNYEAQ. CDR3 length: 15 residues. Trimming removed 4 bases at V and 2 bases at J, with 9 bases between. Here the CDR3 reads CASSSGTPGANVLTF. As DNA, the CDR3 is TGTGCCAGCAGCTCCGGGACACCTGGGGCCAACGTCCTGACTTTC.